Below, one T cell receptor (beta chain) is given with its context. These data belong to a study of blood T cell repertoires in COVID-19. Looking at the study overall: T cells, B-cell-depleted T cells, or PBMCs supplied cDNA or gDNA.

The ends were cut back, 3 bases at V and 3 bases at J, with 5 bases in the middle. CDR3 length: 13 amino acids. CDR1 and CDR2 from the germline V gene are SGHAT and FQNNGV. Data came from immunoSEQ multiplex PCR; TCRdb stores just in-frame clones and leaves some out. The sample yields under 250,000 clones, about 82% seen once. The receptor comes from a woman aged 60 to 75 with active or convalescent COVID-19. Sequenced material: peripheral blood. V usage is TRBV11-2 and J usage is TRBJ2-2; D ambiguous. The CDR3 sequence: CASSFTHTGELFF. CDR3 nucleotide sequence: TGTGCCAGCAGCTTTACACACACCGGGGAGCTGTTTTTT. Looking up the rest from reference TRBV11-2 and TRBJ2-2 gives the full variable domain: EAGVAQSPRYKIIEKRQSVAFWCNPISGHATLYWYQQILGQGPKLLIQFQNNGVVDDSQLPKDRFSAERLKGVDSTLKIQPAKLEDSAVYLCASSFTHTGELFFGEGSRLTVL.